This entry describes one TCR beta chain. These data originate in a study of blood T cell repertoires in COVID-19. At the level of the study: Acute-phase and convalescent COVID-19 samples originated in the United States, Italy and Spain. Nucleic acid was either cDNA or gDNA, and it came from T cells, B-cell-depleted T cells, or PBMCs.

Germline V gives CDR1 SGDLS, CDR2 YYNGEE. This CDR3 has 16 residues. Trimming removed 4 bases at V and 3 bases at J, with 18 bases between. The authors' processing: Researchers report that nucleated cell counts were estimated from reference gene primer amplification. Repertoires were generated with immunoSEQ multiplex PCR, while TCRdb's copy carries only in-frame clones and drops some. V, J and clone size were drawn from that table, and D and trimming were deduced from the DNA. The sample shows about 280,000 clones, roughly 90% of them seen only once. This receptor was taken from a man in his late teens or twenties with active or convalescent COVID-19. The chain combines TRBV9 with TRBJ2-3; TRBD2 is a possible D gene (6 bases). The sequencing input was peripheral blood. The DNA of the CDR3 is TGTGCCAGCAGCCCCGCTCGGGGGACGATGACAGATACGCAGTATTTT. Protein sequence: CASSPARGTMTDTQYF.